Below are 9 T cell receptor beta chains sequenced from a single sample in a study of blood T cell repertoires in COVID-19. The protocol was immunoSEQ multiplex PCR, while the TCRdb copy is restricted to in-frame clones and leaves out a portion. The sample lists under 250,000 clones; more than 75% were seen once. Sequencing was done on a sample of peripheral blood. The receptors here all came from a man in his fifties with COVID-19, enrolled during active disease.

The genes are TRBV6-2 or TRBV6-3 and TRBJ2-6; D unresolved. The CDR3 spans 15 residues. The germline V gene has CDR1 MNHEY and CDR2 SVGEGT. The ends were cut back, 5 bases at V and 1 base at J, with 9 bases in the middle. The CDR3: CASSPYVSGANVLTF. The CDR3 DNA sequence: TGTGCCAGCAGTCCCTACGTTTCTGGGGCCAACGTCCTGACTTTC.

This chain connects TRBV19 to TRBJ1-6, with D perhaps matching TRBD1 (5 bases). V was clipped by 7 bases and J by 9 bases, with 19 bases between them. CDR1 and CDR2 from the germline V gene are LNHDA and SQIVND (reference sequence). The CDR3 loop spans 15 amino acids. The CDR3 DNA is TGTGCCAGTACTCCTCGGGGGGGGATCGGTTCACCCCTCCACTTT. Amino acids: CASTPRGGIGSPLHF. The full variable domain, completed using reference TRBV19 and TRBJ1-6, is DGGITQSPKYLFRKEGQNVTLSCEQNLNHDAMYWYRQDPGQGLRLIYYSQIVNDFQKGDIAEGYSVSREKKESFPLTVTSAQKNPTAFYLCASTPRGGIGSPLHFGNGTRLTVT.

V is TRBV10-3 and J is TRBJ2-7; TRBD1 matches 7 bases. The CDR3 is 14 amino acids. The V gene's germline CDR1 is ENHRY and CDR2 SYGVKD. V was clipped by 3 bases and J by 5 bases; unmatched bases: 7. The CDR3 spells CAISEHRGMNEQYF. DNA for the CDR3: TGTGCCATCAGTGAACACAGGGGAATGAACGAGCAGTACTTC.

The CDR3 DNA sequence: TGTGCCAGCAGTTTTGGGGCACAAGGATGGCAGTACTTC. Its translation is CASSFGAQGWQYF. The V call is TRBV27, the J call TRBJ2-7, with D maybe TRBD1 (5 bases). The CDR3 length is 13 residues. The V gene's germline CDR1 is MNHEY and CDR2 SMNVEV (reference sequence). V lost 3 bases, J lost 9 bases, and 15 bases lay in between.

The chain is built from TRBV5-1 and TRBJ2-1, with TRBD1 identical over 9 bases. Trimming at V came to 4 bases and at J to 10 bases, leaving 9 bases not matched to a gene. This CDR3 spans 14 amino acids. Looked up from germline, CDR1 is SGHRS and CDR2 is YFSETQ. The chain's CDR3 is CASSRPGQGGEQFF. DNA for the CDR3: TGCGCCAGCAGCAGGCCGGGACAGGGCGGGGAGCAGTTCTTC.

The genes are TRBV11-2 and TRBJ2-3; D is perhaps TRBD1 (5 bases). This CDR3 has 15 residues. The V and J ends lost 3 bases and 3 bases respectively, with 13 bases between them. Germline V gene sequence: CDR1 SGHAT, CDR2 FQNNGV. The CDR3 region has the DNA TGTGCCAGCAGCTTTAGGGGTATGGTTACAGATACGCAGTATTTT. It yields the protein CASSFRGMVTDTQYF.

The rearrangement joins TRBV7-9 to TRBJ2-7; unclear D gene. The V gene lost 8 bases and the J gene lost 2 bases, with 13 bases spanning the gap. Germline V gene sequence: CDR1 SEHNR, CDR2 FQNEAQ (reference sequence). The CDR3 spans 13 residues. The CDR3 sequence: CASSRALPYEQYF. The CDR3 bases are TGTGCCAGCTCCAGAGCGCTACCCTACGAGCAGTACTTC. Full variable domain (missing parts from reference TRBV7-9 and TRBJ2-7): DTGVSQNPRHKITKRGQNVTFRCDPISEHNRLYWYRQTLGQGPEFLTYFQNEAQLEKSRLLSDRFSAERPKGSFSTLEIQRTEQGDSAMYLCASSRALPYEQYFGPGTRLTVT.

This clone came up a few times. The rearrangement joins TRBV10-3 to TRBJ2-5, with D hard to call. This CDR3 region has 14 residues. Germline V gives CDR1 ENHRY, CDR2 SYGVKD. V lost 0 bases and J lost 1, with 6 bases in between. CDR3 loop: CAISESSSQETQYF. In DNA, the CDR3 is TGTGCCATCAGTGAGTCGTCATCCCAAGAGACCCAGTACTTC.

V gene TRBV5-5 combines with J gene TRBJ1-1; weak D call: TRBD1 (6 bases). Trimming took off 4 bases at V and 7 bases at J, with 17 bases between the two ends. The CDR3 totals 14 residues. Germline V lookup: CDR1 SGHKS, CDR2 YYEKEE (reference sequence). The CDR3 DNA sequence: TGTGCCAGCAGCATAGGTAGGGGGAGTAATGAAGCTTTCTTT. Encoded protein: CASSIGRGSNEAFF.